The entry below describes one T cell receptor beta chain. Germline CDR1 and CDR2: LGHNA and YSLEER. V was cut by 4 bases and J by 7 bases, with 10 bases left in between. This CDR3 region has 13 residues. This record belongs to a study of blood T cell repertoires in COVID-19. As for the study in general: Italy, Spain and the United States were the sources of the convalescent and acute COVID-19 samples. PBMCs, B-cell-depleted T cells, or T cells provided the cDNA or gDNA that made up the material.

How the authors handled the data: Quantification of nucleated cells was approximated via reference gene primer amplification. Only in-frame clones appear in the TCRdb table, and some are missing; sequencing was by immunoSEQ multiplex PCR. V and J calls and clone size are as listed in that table; D and trimming were resolved from the DNA. The repertoire holds some 280,000 clones, with around nine tenths as singletons. V gene TRBV4-3 combines with J gene TRBJ2-2; possibly TRBD2 for D (5 bases). The source material was peripheral blood. This receptor was obtained from a woman aged 60-75 years with acute or convalescent COVID-19. The CDR3 sequence: CASSPPGVGELFF. The CDR3 nucleotides read TGCGCCAGCAGCCCCCCCGGGGTCGGGGAGCTGTTTTTT.